The 8 T cell receptor beta chains presented below share a single source sample, sequenced in a study of metastatic and nonmetastatic thyroid tumors. Via MiXCR, TCRdb re-called the PCR reads. The sample contains about 42,000 clones, about 12% of which appear only once. All patients were treatment-naive before thyroid surgery. The sample was blood. Receptor source: a male donor with papillary thyroid cancer or a benign thyroid nodule (not recorded which). Some clones in this sample may be carry-over from other donors' samples.

This clone appeared many times. The chain recombines TRBV30 with TRBJ2-3; no firm D call. Germline V gene sequence: CDR1 GTSNPN, CDR2 SVGIG (reference sequence). CDR3 length equals 11 residues. The V end lost 5 bases, the J end lost 4 bases, and 7 bases lay between the germline ends. CDR3: CAWSRPDTQYF. CDR3 coding DNA: TGTGCCTGGTCTCGACCAGATACGCAGTATTTT.

V is TRBV11-2 and J is TRBJ1-2; D is perhaps TRBD1 (5 bases). V was shortened by 5 bases and J by 3 bases, with 13 bases between the two germline ends. CDR1 SGHAT and CDR2 FQNNGV come from the germline V gene. CDR3 size: 14 residues. CDR3 sequence: CASSAIRGDYGYTF. Written as DNA, the CDR3 is TGTGCCAGCAGCGCTATTAGGGGTGACTATGGCTACACCTTC.

The table lists this clone with many counts. The sample holds other DNA sequences that translate to the same CDR3. This rearrangement joins TRBV7-9 to TRBJ2-5; D possibly matches TRBD1 or TRBD2 (7 bases each). The length of the CDR3 is 17 residues. The V and J ends lost 5 bases and 1 base respectively, with 20 bases between them. The germline V gene encodes CDR1 SEHNR and CDR2 FQNEAQ (reference sequence). The CDR3 loop reads CASSPLGGRQGQETQYF. In nucleotides, the CDR3 is TGTGCCAGCAGCCCATTGGGGGGGCGACAGGGCCAAGAGACCCAGTACTTC.

This clone has a handful of counts. The chain joins TRBV18 to TRBJ2-1; the D call may be TRBD1 or TRBD2 (5 bases each). V shed 3 bases and J shed 4 bases, with 10 bases lying between them. CDR1 and CDR2 (germline): KGHSH, LQKENI. The CDR3 covers 14 residues. The CDR3: CASSPRDQYNEQFF. CDR3 bases: TGTGCCAGCTCACCTCGGGACCAATACAATGAGCAGTTCTTC.

CDR3 region: CASSPGQGGLNQPQHF. The CDR3 bases are TGTGCCAGCTCACCGGGACAGGGCGGTCTCAATCAGCCCCAGCATTTT. The chain carries TRBV18 and TRBJ1-5; 9 bases line up with TRBD1. Germline V CDR1 and CDR2: KGHSH, LQKENI. J gave up 3 bases and V 3 bases, and 6 bases lay outside the gene matches. This CDR3 spans 16 amino acids.

A few counts support this clone. This may be a read error: a much more frequent sequence differs by one nucleotide. The chain carries TRBV10-3 and TRBJ1-3; D remains unclear. The CDR3 is 16 amino acids. Germline CDR1 reads ENHRY; CDR2 reads SYGVKD. Trimming took 8 bases from V and 2 from J, leaving 19 bases between them. The CDR3 sequence is CAISIGSWLTGNTIYF. The CDR3 region has the DNA TGTGCCATCTCTATTGGCTCTTGGCTTACTGGAAACACCATATATTTT.

This clone was counted a few times. The chain couples TRBV6-6 to TRBJ1-3; D is unclear. This CDR3 spans 15 amino acids. Trimming cost V 2 bases and J 0 bases, with 8 bases left between them. From germline, CDR1 is MNHNY and CDR2 SVGAGI (reference sequence). The CDR3 region has the DNA TGTGCCAGCAGTTACGTCGTTACCTCTGGAAACACCATATATTTT. This codes for CASSYVVTSGNTIYF.

This clone was seen more than once but under ten times. A clone one base away is much larger, so this may be a read error. The chain links TRBV29-1 to TRBJ1-4; TRBD1 is a possible D gene (6 bases). Trimming shortened V by 6 bases and J by 8 bases, and 16 bases separated the two germline ends. CDR1 is SQVTM, CDR2 ANQGSEA, per germline. The CDR3 length is 13 residues. The CDR3 loop reads CSVEGSGVEKLFF. The CDR3 bases are TGCAGCGTCGAGGGTTCAGGGGTGGAAAAACTGTTTTTT.